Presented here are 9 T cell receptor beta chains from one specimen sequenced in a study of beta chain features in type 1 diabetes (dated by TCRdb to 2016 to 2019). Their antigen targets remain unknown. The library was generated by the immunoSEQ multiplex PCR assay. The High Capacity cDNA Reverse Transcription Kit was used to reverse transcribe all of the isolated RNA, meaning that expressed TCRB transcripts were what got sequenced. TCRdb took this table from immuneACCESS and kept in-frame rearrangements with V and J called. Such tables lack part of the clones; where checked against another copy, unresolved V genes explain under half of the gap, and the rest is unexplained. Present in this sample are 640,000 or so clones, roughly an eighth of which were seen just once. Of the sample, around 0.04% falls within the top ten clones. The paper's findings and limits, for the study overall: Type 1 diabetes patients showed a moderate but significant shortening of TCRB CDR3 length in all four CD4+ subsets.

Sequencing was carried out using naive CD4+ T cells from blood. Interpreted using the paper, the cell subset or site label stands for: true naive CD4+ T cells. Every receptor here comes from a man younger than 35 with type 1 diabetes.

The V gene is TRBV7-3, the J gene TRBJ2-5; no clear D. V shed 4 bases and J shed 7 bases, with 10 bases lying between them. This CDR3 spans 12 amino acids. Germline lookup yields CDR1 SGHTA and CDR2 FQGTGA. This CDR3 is CASSSVDGTQYF. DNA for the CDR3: TGTGCCAGCAGCTCGGTGGACGGGACCCAGTACTTC. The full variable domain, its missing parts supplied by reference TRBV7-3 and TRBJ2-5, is GAGVSQTPSNKVTEKGKYVELRCDPISGHTALYWYRQSLGQGPEFLIYFQGTGAADDSGLPNDRFFAVRPEGSVSTLKIQRTERGDSAVYLCASSSVDGTQYFGPGTRLLVL.

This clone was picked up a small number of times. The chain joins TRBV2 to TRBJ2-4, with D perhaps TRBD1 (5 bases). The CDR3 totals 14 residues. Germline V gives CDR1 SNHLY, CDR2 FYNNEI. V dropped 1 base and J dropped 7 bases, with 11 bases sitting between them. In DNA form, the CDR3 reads TGTGCCAGCAGTGAAGTGACAGCATTCAACATTCAGTACTTC. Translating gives CASSEVTAFNIQYF.

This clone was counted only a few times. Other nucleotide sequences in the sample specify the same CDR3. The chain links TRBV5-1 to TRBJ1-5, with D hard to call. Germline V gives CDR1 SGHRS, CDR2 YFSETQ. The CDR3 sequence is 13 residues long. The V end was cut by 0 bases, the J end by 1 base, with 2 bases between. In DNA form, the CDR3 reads TGCGCCAGCAGCTTGGGAAGCAATCAGCCCCAGCATTTT. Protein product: CASSLGSNQPQHF.

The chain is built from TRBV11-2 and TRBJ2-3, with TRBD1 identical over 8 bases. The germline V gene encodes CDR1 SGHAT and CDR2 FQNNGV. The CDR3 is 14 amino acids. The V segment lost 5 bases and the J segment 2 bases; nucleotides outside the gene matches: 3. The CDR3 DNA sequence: TGTGCCAGCAGCCGGGACAGGTACACAGATACGCAGTATTTT. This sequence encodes CASSRDRYTDTQYF.

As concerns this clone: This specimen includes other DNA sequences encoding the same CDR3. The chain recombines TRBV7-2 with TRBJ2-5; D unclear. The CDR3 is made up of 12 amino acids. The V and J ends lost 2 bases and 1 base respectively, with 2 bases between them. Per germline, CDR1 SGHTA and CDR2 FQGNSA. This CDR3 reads CASSLLQETQYF. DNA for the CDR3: TGTGCCAGCAGCTTACTCCAAGAGACCCAGTACTTC. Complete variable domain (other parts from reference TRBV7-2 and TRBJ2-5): GAGVSQSPSNKVTEKGKDVELRCDPISGHTALYWYRQSLGQGLEFLIYFQGNSAPDKSGLPSDRFSAERTGGSVSTLTIQRTQQEDSAVYLCASSLLQETQYFGPGTRLLVL.

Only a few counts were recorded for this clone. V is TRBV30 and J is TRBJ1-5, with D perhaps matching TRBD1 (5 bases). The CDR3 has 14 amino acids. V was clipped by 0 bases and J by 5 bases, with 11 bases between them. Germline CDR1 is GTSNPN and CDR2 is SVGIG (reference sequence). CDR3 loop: CAWSVRGNDQPQHF. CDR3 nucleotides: TGTGCCTGGAGTGTACGGGGCAACGATCAGCCCCAGCATTTT.

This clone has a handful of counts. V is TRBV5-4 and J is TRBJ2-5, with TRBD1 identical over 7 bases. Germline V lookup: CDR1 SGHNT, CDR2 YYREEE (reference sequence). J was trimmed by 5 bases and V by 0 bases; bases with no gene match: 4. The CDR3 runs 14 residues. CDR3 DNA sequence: TGTGCCAGCAGCTTGGCCAAAGGGGGCGAGACCCAGTACTTC. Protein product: CASSLAKGGETQYF.

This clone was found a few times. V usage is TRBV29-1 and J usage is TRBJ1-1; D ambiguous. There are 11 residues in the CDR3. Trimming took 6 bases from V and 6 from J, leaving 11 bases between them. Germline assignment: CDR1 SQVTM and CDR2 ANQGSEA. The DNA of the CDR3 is TGCAGCGTACGGGATGTCGCTGAAGCTTTCTTT. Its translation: CSVRDVAEAFF.

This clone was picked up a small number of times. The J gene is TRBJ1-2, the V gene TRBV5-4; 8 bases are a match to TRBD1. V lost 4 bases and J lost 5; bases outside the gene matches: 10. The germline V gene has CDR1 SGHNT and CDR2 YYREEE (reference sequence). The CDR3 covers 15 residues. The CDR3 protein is CASSTRQGNVYGYTF. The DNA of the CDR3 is TGTGCCAGCAGCACGCGACAGGGGAACGTGTATGGCTACACCTTC.